The 27 T cell receptor beta chains below were found in one sample sequenced in a study of T cell changes during pregnancy in multiple sclerosis. Clones were read by immunoSEQ multiplex PCR, and TCRdb kept only the in-frame ones, dropping some. Seen here are about 93,000 clones, approximately 90% observed once, and the top ten hold 0.8% to 0.95%. The sequencing used peripheral blood, collected before pregnancy. Receptor source: a female donor with multiple sclerosis, enrolled in a pregnancy study.

This chain uses TRBV18 with TRBJ1-1; possible D gene TRBD1, 5 bases. V lost 4 bases to trimming and J lost 3 bases, with 15 bases between them. Germline V gives CDR1 KGHSH, CDR2 LQKENI. The CDR3 covers 15 residues. The CDR3: CASSHGTSLDTEAFF. CDR3 coding DNA: TGTGCCAGCTCACACGGGACTAGCCTGGACACTGAAGCTTTCTTT.

CDR3 nucleotides: TGTGCCAGCACCCCGGCGTCGGGAGGGGGCTCCGAGCAGTACTTC. It encodes CASTPASGGGSEQYF. The rearrangement links TRBV28 to TRBJ2-7; a possible D gene is TRBD2 (8 bases). The CDR3 loop spans 15 amino acids. Trimming removed 7 bases from V and 6 bases from J, with 22 bases in between. Germline lookup yields CDR1 MDHEN and CDR2 SYDVKM. The variable domain in full, completed from reference TRBV28 and TRBJ2-7, reads DVKVTQSSRYLVKRTGEKVFLECVQDMDHENMFWYRQDPGLGLRLIYFSYDVKMKEKGDIPEGYSVSREKKERFSLILESASTNQTSMYLCASTPASGGGSEQYFGPGTRLTVT.

A single count supports this clone. V gene TRBV6-1 combines with J gene TRBJ2-7; 14 nucleotides align to TRBD2. J was trimmed by 6 bases and V by 7 bases; bases with no gene match: 5. Germline assignment: CDR1 MNHNS and CDR2 SASEGT. This CDR3 has 14 residues. CDR3 sequence (DNA): TGTGCCAGCACCCGACTAGCGGGAGGGCCCGAGCAGTACTTC. Protein sequence: CASTRLAGGPEQYF.

V is TRBV5-1 and J is TRBJ2-1; 9 positions match TRBD2. Germline V gives CDR1 SGHRS, CDR2 YFSETQ. Trimming at V came to 4 bases and at J to 4 bases, leaving 6 bases not matched to a gene. The CDR3 is made up of 15 amino acids. CDR3 amino acids: CASSALAGDYNEQFF. CDR3 in DNA: TGCGCCAGCAGCGCACTAGCGGGTGATTACAATGAGCAGTTCTTC.

V is TRBV19 and J is TRBJ2-3; D remains ambiguous. The V and J ends lost 3 bases and 1 base respectively, with 5 bases between them. Germline CDR1 is LNHDA and CDR2 is SQIVND (reference sequence). The CDR3 extends over 13 amino acids. CDR3 nucleotides: TGTGCCAGTAGTATTCAGGGCACAGATACGCAGTATTTT. Amino acid sequence: CASSIQGTDTQYF.

The chain is built from TRBV5-5 and TRBJ1-5, with D possibly TRBD1 on 5 matching bases. Germline CDR1 is SGHKS and CDR2 is YYEKEE (reference sequence). The CDR3 is made up of 14 amino acids. The V gene lost 4 bases and the J gene lost 6 bases, with 14 bases spanning the gap. In DNA form, the CDR3 reads TGTGCCAGCAGCCTGCCGGGGGGGAGTCAGCCCCAGCATTTT. This sequence encodes CASSLPGGSQPQHF.

The V gene is TRBV2, the J gene TRBJ1-4; TRBD1 agrees at 7 bases. J was trimmed by 4 bases and V by 4 bases; bases with no gene match: 3. The length of the CDR3 is 14 residues. The germline gives CDR1 SNHLY, CDR2 FYNNEI. CDR3 nucleotides: TGTGCCAGCAGTGGGACAGGATTTAATGAAAAACTGTTTTTT. It is translated as CASSGTGFNEKLFF.

This chain joins TRBV29-1 and TRBJ1-1, with TRBD1 identical over 10 bases. Per the germline V gene, CDR1 is SQVTM and CDR2 is ANQGSEA. The V segment lost 4 bases and the J segment 4 bases; nucleotides outside the gene matches: 12. This CDR3 region has 16 residues. CDR3 sequence: CSVGGQGYWEVTEAFF. In DNA form, the CDR3 reads TGCAGCGTTGGGGGACAGGGGTATTGGGAGGTCACTGAAGCTTTCTTT.

This clone appeared once. V gene TRBV7-9 combines with J gene TRBJ2-3; 9 bases fit TRBD2. The V gene end was trimmed by 5 bases and the J gene end by 1 base; junction bases not matched to a gene: 4. The CDR3 length is 15 residues. The germline V gene encodes CDR1 SEHNR and CDR2 FQNEAQ (reference sequence). CDR3 bases: TGTGCCAGCAGCCCGTTAGCGGGGGGCACAGATACGCAGTATTTT. This sequence encodes CASSPLAGGTDTQYF. Together with reference TRBV7-9 and TRBJ2-3, the CDR3 gives the full variable domain: DTGVSQNPRHKITKRGQNVTFRCDPISEHNRLYWYRQTLGQGPEFLTYFQNEAQLEKSRLLSDRFSAERPKGSFSTLEIQRTEQGDSAMYLCASSPLAGGTDTQYFGPGTRLTVL.

The chain is built from TRBV7-2 and TRBJ1-2; tentative D call: TRBD1 (6 bases). CDR1 is SGHTA and CDR2 is FQGNSA in the germline V gene. The CDR3 contains 14 residues. V dropped 1 base and J dropped 3 bases, with 9 bases sitting between them. The CDR3 DNA is TGTGCCAGCAGCTTAGGAGGGGGAGACTATGGCTACACCTTC. Its translation is CASSLGGGDYGYTF.

The chain combines TRBV7-6 with TRBJ2-7, with D perhaps TRBD1 (6 bases). Germline V lookup: CDR1 SGHVS, CDR2 FNYEAQ. V gave up 1 base and J gave up 2 bases, with 18 bases separating them. The CDR3 loop spans 17 amino acids. CDR3 residues: CASSLEATGKRTYEQYF. CDR3 DNA: TGTGCCAGCAGCTTAGAGGCAACAGGGAAACGAACCTACGAGCAGTACTTC.

This sequence joins TRBV2 and TRBJ2-1; 7 bases fit TRBD2. CDR1 is SNHLY and CDR2 is FYNNEI in the germline V gene. The ends lost 6 bases at V and 2 bases at J; junction bases unmatched: 10. CDR3 length equals 16 residues. In DNA, the CDR3 is TGTGCCAGCAGCCCCGGGGGGTCCCGTGCCTACAATGAGCAGTTCTTC. It specifies CASSPGGSRAYNEQFF. Drawing the rest from reference TRBV2 and TRBJ2-1, the complete variable domain is EPEVTQTPSHQVTQMGQEVILRCVPISNHLYFYWYRQILGQKVEFLVSFYNNEISEKSEIFDDQFSVERPDGSNFTLKIRSTKLEDSAMYFCASSPGGSRAYNEQFFGPGTRLTVL.

The chain has TRBV30 and TRBJ2-3, with 8 bases identical to TRBD2. The CDR3 is 14 residues long. Trimming at V came to 0 bases and at J to 5 bases, leaving 4 bases not matched to a gene. From germline, CDR1 is GTSNPN and CDR2 SVGIG (reference sequence). CDR3 sequence: CAWSVGRGRDTQYF. Here the CDR3 DNA reads TGTGCCTGGAGTGTCGGGAGGGGGAGAGATACGCAGTATTTT.

The chain couples TRBV27 to TRBJ2-7, with D tentatively TRBD2 (6 bases). The germline CDR1 and CDR2 sequences are MNHEY and SMNVEV (reference sequence). The V end was cut by 0 bases, the J end by 3 bases, with 12 bases between. The CDR3 has 15 amino acids. The CDR3 sequence is CASSLSTGVNYEQYF. Here the CDR3 DNA reads TGTGCCAGCAGTTTATCTACGGGAGTGAACTACGAGCAGTACTTC.

As to this clone: Other DNA sequences from this sample encode an identical CDR3 as well. The V gene is TRBV25-1, the J gene TRBJ1-2; D might be TRBD1 (6 bases). Per germline, CDR1 MGHDK and CDR2 SYGVNS. The CDR3 runs 16 residues. Trimming cost V 0 bases and J 1 base, with 12 bases left between them. The CDR3 region is CASSEYGQPYNYGYTF. CDR3 sequence (DNA): TGTGCCAGCAGTGAATATGGACAGCCTTATAACTATGGCTACACCTTC.

The chain has TRBV6-1 and TRBJ1-1; 8 nucleotides match TRBD1. The CDR3 has 13 residues. Trimming at V came to 6 bases and at J to 0 bases, leaving 0 bases not matched to a gene. Germline V lookup: CDR1 MNHNS, CDR2 SASEGT. In DNA form, the CDR3 reads TGTGCCAGCAGGACAGGGGTGAACACTGAAGCTTTCTTT. This encodes CASRTGVNTEAFF.

The J gene is TRBJ2-5, the V gene TRBV7-2, with a possible D match to TRBD1 (6 bases). Germline V gene data show CDR1 as SGHTA and CDR2 as FQGNSA. The CDR3 consists of 16 residues. V lost 1 base and J lost 5, with 17 bases in between. The CDR3: CASSLGWGPGVETQYF. As DNA, the CDR3 is TGTGCCAGCAGCTTAGGTTGGGGGCCAGGGGTGGAGACCCAGTACTTC.

The count of this clone is one. The chain has TRBV6-5 and TRBJ2-2; possibly TRBD2 for D (6 bases). The germline V gene has CDR1 MNHEY and CDR2 SVGAGI. The ends were cut back, 2 bases at V and 1 base at J, with 11 bases in the middle. The CDR3 runs 16 residues. The CDR3 coding sequence is TGTGCCAGCAGTTACGCGGGGCCAGTGAACACCGGGGAGCTGTTTTTT. Translating gives CASSYAGPVNTGELFF.

The chain recombines TRBV27 with TRBJ1-1; D gene uncertain. Trimming removed 6 bases from V and 0 bases from J, with 8 bases in between. The CDR3 is made up of 13 amino acids. The germline V gene has CDR1 MNHEY and CDR2 SMNVEV (reference sequence). In DNA, the CDR3 is TGTGCCAGCAGGGGAGGGATGAACACTGAAGCTTTCTTT. It yields the protein CASRGGMNTEAFF.

The chain has TRBV5-1 and TRBJ1-4, with 11 bases matching TRBD1. CDR3 length equals 19 residues. Germline V gene lookup returns CDR1 SGHRS and CDR2 YFSETQ. V shed 1 base, J shed 3 bases, and the junction held 11 bases outside the gene matches. CDR3 in DNA: TGCGCCAGCAGCTTGTTCCGGGTACTGGGACAGGGGGCTAATGAAAAACTGTTTTTT. Protein sequence: CASSLFRVLGQGANEKLFF.

The V call is TRBV5-6, the J call TRBJ1-2, with D tentatively TRBD1 (6 bases). This CDR3 has 14 residues. Germline CDR1 is SGHDT and CDR2 is YYEEEE. The V and J ends lost 3 bases and 3 bases respectively, with 12 bases between them. CDR3 in DNA: TGTGCCAGCAGCTCCACAGGGCGGGACTATGGCTACACCTTC. Its translation: CASSSTGRDYGYTF.

This chain links TRBV28 with TRBJ2-3, with 12 bases identical to TRBD2. The length of the CDR3 is 16 residues. J gave up 3 bases and V 5 bases, and 6 bases lay outside the gene matches. Germline CDR1 is MDHEN and CDR2 is SYDVKM. As DNA, the CDR3 is TGTGCCAGCAGTCCTCTAGCGGGAGGGCCGACAGATACGCAGTATTTT. Translation gives CASSPLAGGPTDTQYF.

The gene calls are TRBV2 and TRBJ2-2; a weak D match, TRBD2 (6 bases). The germline V gene encodes CDR1 SNHLY and CDR2 FYNNEI. Trimming left V 6 bases short and J 0 bases short, with 11 bases between. The CDR3 extends over 15 amino acids. The CDR3 sequence: CASSAGFSNTGELFF. The CDR3 bases are TGTGCCAGCAGCGCGGGATTTTCGAACACCGGGGAGCTGTTTTTT. The whole variable domain, filled in from reference TRBV2 and TRBJ2-2, reads EPEVTQTPSHQVTQMGQEVILRCVPISNHLYFYWYRQILGQKVEFLVSFYNNEISEKSEIFDDQFSVERPDGSNFTLKIRSTKLEDSAMYFCASSAGFSNTGELFFGEGSRLTVL.

The chain has TRBV7-2 and TRBJ2-5; D is ambiguous. Germline CDR1 is SGHTA and CDR2 is FQGNSA. V was cut by 8 bases and J by 5 bases, with 9 bases left in between. The CDR3 is made up of 11 amino acids. For the CDR3, the DNA is TGTGCCAGCCGCCTCGGGGAGACCCAGTACTTC. This encodes CASRLGETQYF.

The CDR3 reads CASSYGHQNYGYTF. In DNA form, the CDR3 reads TGTGCCAGCAGTTACGGACATCAGAACTATGGCTACACCTTC. The chain joins TRBV7-8 to TRBJ1-2; weak D call: TRBD1 (5 bases). The CDR3 runs 14 residues. Germline CDR1 SGHVS, CDR2 FQNEAQ. The V end was cut by 6 bases, the J end by 2 bases, with 13 bases between.

V gene TRBV7-2 combines with J gene TRBJ1-2, with TRBD1 matching 11 bases. Trimming at V came to 5 bases and at J to 5 bases, leaving 7 bases not matched to a gene. CDR3 length: 15 residues. CDR1 is SGHTA, CDR2 FQGNSA, per germline. The chain's CDR3 is CASSPGQGVGYGYTF. The CDR3 DNA follows: TGTGCCAGCAGCCCGGGACAGGGGGTTGGGTATGGCTACACCTTC.

In its sample, this clone was seen once. The CDR3 is CASSSLTGNYEQYF. In DNA, the CDR3 is TGTGCCAGCTCTTCATTGACTGGAAACTACGAGCAGTACTTC. V is TRBV18 and J is TRBJ2-7; D remains ambiguous. The CDR3 runs 14 residues. The germline gives CDR1 KGHSH, CDR2 LQKENI. The V gene lost 6 bases and the J gene lost 3 bases, with 15 bases spanning the gap.